This T cell receptor beta chain was documented in a study of control samples from healthy donors and cancer patients. Some clones are missing from TCRdb's copy, which holds only in-frame ones; the method was immunoSEQ multiplex PCR. The table has about 120,000 clones, 88% seen once. Germline CDR1 SEHNR, CDR2 FQNEAQ (reference sequence). V was cut by 5 bases and J by 0 bases, with 12 bases left in between. CDR3 length: 15 residues. This chain uses TRBV7-9 with TRBJ2-3; D might be TRBD2 (5 bases). The sequencing sample was made of blood. The TCR originated in a woman in her 70s in good health. Here the CDR3 DNA reads TGTGCCAGCAGCATGCCGGGGATTAGCACAGATACGCAGTATTTT. Protein: CASSMPGISTDTQYF.